This T cell receptor (beta chain) was recovered during a study of OX40 agonist ivuxolimab in advanced cancers. On the study more broadly: The dose-escalation cohort was around 83% male, with a mean age of approximately 61 years, ranging about 23 to 79. Partial responses were achieved by three patients, of whom one had hepatocellular carcinoma and two had cutaneous melanoma. Overall study findings and caveats: Patients who responded partially at 0.1-3.0 mg/kg showed clonal expansion ranking among the lowest.

J gave up 8 bases and V 4 bases, and 4 bases lay outside the gene matches. Germline assignment: CDR1 SGHDT and CDR2 YYEEEE. The CDR3 consists of 13 residues. Of note for this clone: The antigen remains unidentified.

The sampling schedule covered blood at baseline, cycle 4 day 1, and cycle 7 day 1. TCRdb's copy holds only in-frame clones and misses some; the assay was immunoSEQ multiplex PCR. This sample has 55,000 to 90,000 clones, with around 80% found just once. The chain recombines TRBV5-6 with TRBJ1-2; 11 bases fit TRBD1. The sequence was collected from an adult with an advanced solid tumor such as melanoma, head and neck, liver or kidney cancer. The sequenced sample was CD4+ or CD8+ T cells sorted from blood, obtained in a trial of the OX40 agonist ivuxolimab. CDR3 sequence reads: CASSPGTGGGYTF. The DNA for the CDR3 is TGTGCCAGCAGCCCAGGGACAGGGGGGGGCTACACCTTC.